Below are 2 T cell receptor beta chains sequenced from a single sample in a study of cytomegalovirus exposure and HLA in healthy donors. Primers included in the PCR were 60 Vbeta and 13 Jbeta primers. TCRdb's table, derived via immunoSEQ multiplex PCR, lists solely in-frame clones and lacks some. The listing contains about 200,000 clones. The sequenced sample consisted of PBMCs. These receptors all come from a woman aged 25 to 39 in good health and CMV-seropositive.

This rearrangement joins TRBV15 to TRBJ1-5, with D perhaps TRBD1 (5 bases). CDR3 size: 14 residues. V gave up 0 bases and J gave up 7 bases, with 10 bases separating them. Looked up from germline, CDR1 is LNHNV and CDR2 is YYDKDF (reference sequence). CDR3 region: CATSRDGARQPQHF. The CDR3 bases are TGTGCCACCAGCAGAGATGGGGCTAGGCAGCCCCAGCATTTT. The full variable domain, rest sourced from reference TRBV15 and TRBJ1-5, is DAMVIQNPRYQVTQFGKPVTLSCSQTLNHNVMYWYQQKSSQAPKLLFHYYDKDFNNEADTPDNFQSRRPNTSFCFLDIRSPGLGDTAMYLCATSRDGARQPQHFGDGTRLSIL.

The rearrangement joins TRBV27 to TRBJ2-7; 9 bases agree with TRBD1. CDR1 and CDR2 from the germline V gene are MNHEY and SMNVEV (reference sequence). V was pared by 5 bases and J by 6 bases, with 11 bases of the junction left unmatched. CDR3 length equals 15 residues. The CDR3 spells CASSPLRDREAEQYF. CDR3 DNA: TGTGCCAGCAGTCCCCTCCGGGACAGGGAGGCCGAGCAGTACTTC.